Listed below are T cell receptor beta chains from one sample, sequenced in a study of vaccination and CD4 T cells after COVID-19. These receptors lack a known antigen. Each CDR3 protein gets one entry after TCRdb re-called the PCR reads with MiXCR. This sample has about 10,000 distinct CDR3 sequences; about 33% occur once, and the top ten carry about 9.8%. The starting material was CD4+ T cells from blood, cultured in vitro, obtained after SARS-CoV-2 vaccination. These receptors were collected from a human donor who had recovered from COVID-19. Each CDR3 is given with its conserved first and last residue. A row's size may be missing; if present it is once, few, many or a size class.

v_call	j_call	clone_size	cdr3_aa
TRBV9	TRBJ2-7	.	CASSVGLGYEQYF
TRBV20-1	TRBJ1-1	few	CSARYGISPNTEAFF
TRBV6-1	TRBJ2-2	few	CASSPRSGELFF
TRBV5-1	TRBJ1-2	.	CASSLAGAERAYGYTF
TRBV12-3/TRBV12-4	TRBJ2-7	few	CASSLGSGRNEQYF
TRBV4-3	TRBJ2-7	once	CASSQDLYTYEQYF
TRBV7-2	TRBJ2-5	few	CASSFGLQGPQETQYF
TRBV6-1	TRBJ2-7	.	CASRSFRDYEQYF
TRBV7-9	TRBJ2-1	.	CASSPQHNEQFF
TRBV20-1	TRBJ1-6	.	CSARVGQNYNSPLHF
TRBV19	TRBJ2-2	few	CASRDRANTGELFF
TRBV19	TRBJ1-5	.	CASSIGSSASNQPQHF
TRBV4-3	TRBJ2-2	.	CASSQDRNRGLGGELFF
TRBV7-3	TRBJ1-1	.	CASSSQTGVNTEAFF
TRBV6-4	TRBJ2-2	few	CASSVQSNTGELFF
TRBV6-1	TRBJ1-2	.	CASTYPTGGSGYTF
TRBV29-1	TRBJ2-5	.	CSVSPGAETQYF
TRBV19	TRBJ2-5	.	CASSVGLAGLETQYF
TRBV20-1	TRBJ2-4	few	CSATSGRKKLAKNIQYF
TRBV27	TRBJ1-5	.	CASSLRQGDQPQHF
TRBV20-1	TRBJ2-1	.	CSAARTGGGGRRYNEQFF
TRBV7-9	TRBJ2-2	.	CASSLRQGTNTGELFF
TRBV20-1	TRBJ2-4	few	CSARDQGLDLANF
TRBV7-3	TRBJ1-1	few	CASSRYDRDTEAFF
TRBV7-9	TRBJ1-5	.	CASSPLVGANQPQHF
TRBV5-8	TRBJ2-5	few	CASSFTVGAGETQYF
TRBV20-1	TRBJ1-1	few	CSATWGGTGRTEAFF
TRBV10-1	TRBJ1-1	few	CASRDDRPNTEAFF
TRBV29-1	TRBJ2-7	.	CSVVAGVSSYEQYF
TRBV24-1	TRBJ2-3	.	CVTSDGASDTQYF
TRBV29-1	TRBJ1-1	once	CSDFRTANTEAFF
TRBV18	TRBJ1-6	.	CASSPSGSGGSTSPLHF
TRBV20-1	TRBJ2-5	few	CSARVPMRQETQYF
TRBV28	TRBJ1-2	few	CASSLQALHYGYTF
TRBV28	TRBJ2-5	few	CASSLLQPSVAGGKEETQYF
TRBV7-8	TRBJ2-2	.	CASRSNGASGTGELFF
TRBV7-9	TRBJ1-1	.	CASSLLGDENTEAFF
TRBV7-9	TRBJ2-1	.	CASSLRAGGNEQFF
TRBV10-2	TRBJ1-1	few	CASGGGYTEAFF
TRBV27	TRBJ1-6	.	CASSPYPGSYNSPLHF
TRBV6-2/TRBV6-3	TRBJ1-1	.	CASGSGGPVYGAFF